The next 23 T cell receptor beta chains were all read from a single sample in a study of cytomegalovirus exposure and HLA in healthy donors. PCR employed 60 Vbeta and 13 Jbeta primers. Using immunoSEQ multiplex PCR, the repertoire was profiled, and TCRdb retains in-frame clones only, with some absent. The data show approximately 100,000 clones, about 80% seen once. The sequenced sample was PBMCs. The receptors stem from a human donor in good health.

The genes are TRBV6-5 and TRBJ1-5; D not certain. CDR1 is MNHEY, CDR2 SVGAGI, per germline. Trimming took 6 bases from V and 5 from J, leaving 11 bases between them. The CDR3 extends over 13 amino acids. In DNA form, the CDR3 reads TGTGCCAGCAGCCCCCGCCCGGATCAGCCCCAGCATTTT. Translation: CASSPRPDQPQHF.

This chain uses TRBV7-7 with TRBJ2-1; D is possibly TRBD2 (5 bases). The CDR3 has 16 residues. V lost 5 bases to trimming and J lost 7 bases, with 21 bases between them. Germline-derived CDR1 and CDR2 are SSHAT and FNYEAQ (reference sequence). The CDR3 region has the DNA TGTGCCAGCAGCCCCCTCCCCTTAGGTACGGGAAATGAGCAGTTCTTC. It is translated as CASSPLPLGTGNEQFF.

The chain employs TRBV28 and TRBJ2-7; D is perhaps TRBD1 (5 bases). The CDR3 contains 12 residues. Between the trimmed V and J ends, which lost 5 bases and 7 bases, there was a span of 12 bases. Germline CDR1 is MDHEN and CDR2 is SYDVKM. CDR3 in amino acids: CASSQGAREQYF. CDR3 bases: TGTGCCAGCAGTCAAGGGGCAAGGGAGCAGTACTTC.

The V call is TRBV7-9, the J call TRBJ2-3, with a possible D match to TRBD2 (6 bases). V lost 0 bases, J lost 3 bases, and 22 bases lay in between. Germline V gene data show CDR1 as SEHNR and CDR2 as FQNEAQ (reference sequence). This CDR3 is 19 amino acids long. CDR3 region: CASSLARALAKARTDTQYF. The DNA for the CDR3 is TGTGCCAGCAGCTTAGCCCGGGCGCTAGCGAAGGCCCGAACAGATACGCAGTATTTT.

The chain links TRBV7-9 to TRBJ1-1; a possible D gene is TRBD1 (5 bases). The CDR3 loop spans 14 amino acids. Germline CDR1 SEHNR, CDR2 FQNEAQ (reference sequence). V was cut by 5 bases and J by 11 bases, with 21 bases left in between. In DNA, the CDR3 is TGTGCCAGCAGCGCCGGTACTTCCCGGACAAGGGCTTTCTTT. Translating gives CASSAGTSRTRAFF.

The chain is built from TRBV5-4 and TRBJ1-1, with 10 positions matching TRBD1. The trim removed 3 bases at V and 3 bases at J, leaving 20 bases unmatched. The germline V gene has CDR1 SGHNT and CDR2 YYREEE (reference sequence). This CDR3 comprises 20 residues. The CDR3 DNA sequence: TGTGCCAGCAGCTCCTTCGGCTGGGACAGGGGTTTTAAAGGGTACACTGAAGCTTTCTTT. Its protein is CASSSFGWDRGFKGYTEAFF. Supplemented by reference TRBV5-4 and TRBJ1-1, the full variable domain reads ETGVTQSPTHLIKTRGQQVTLRCSSQSGHNTVSWYQQALGQGPQFIFQYYREEENGRGNFPPRFSGLQFPNYSSELNVNALELDDSALYLCASSSFGWDRGFKGYTEAFFGQGTRLTVV.

The V and J genes are TRBV19 and TRBJ1-5; D might be TRBD1 (5 bases). The V and J ends lost 5 bases and 3 bases respectively, with 17 bases between them. Germline V lookup: CDR1 LNHDA, CDR2 SQIVND (reference sequence). The CDR3 spans 16 residues. This CDR3 is CASSFYRREVNQPQHF. The DNA for the CDR3 is TGTGCCAGTAGTTTTTACAGGAGAGAGGTCAATCAGCCCCAGCATTTT. Supplemented by reference TRBV19 and TRBJ1-5, the full variable domain reads DGGITQSPKYLFRKEGQNVTLSCEQNLNHDAMYWYRQDPGQGLRLIYYSQIVNDFQKGDIAEGYSVSREKKESFPLTVTSAQKNPTAFYLCASSFYRREVNQPQHFGDGTRLSIL.

The V call is TRBV6-1, the J call TRBJ1-1, with 9 bases aligning to TRBD1. Germline CDR1 and CDR2: MNHNS and SASEGT. The trim removed 4 bases at V and 5 bases at J, leaving 8 bases unmatched. CDR3 length: 15 amino acids. The CDR3 coding sequence is TGTGCCAGCAGTGTCCAGGGACAGGGCTCAACTGAAGCTTTCTTT. Amino acid sequence: CASSVQGQGSTEAFF.

The chain is built from TRBV5-1 and TRBJ1-2, with a weak D call TRBD1 (6 bases). Trimming pared 0 bases from V and 8 bases from J, leaving 17 bases between. The CDR3 has 15 amino acids. Per germline, CDR1 SGHRS and CDR2 YFSETQ. The CDR3 bases are TGCGCCAGCAGCTTGGCCCTCGGGGGGCGGAAGGGCTACACCTTC. As protein: CASSLALGGRKGYTF.

The V call is TRBV2, the J call TRBJ2-7, with D possibly being TRBD2 (6 bases). The germline V and J ends were trimmed by 3 bases and 0 bases, with 12 bases remaining between them. The CDR3 has 15 residues. In germline, CDR1 is SNHLY, CDR2 FYNNEI. Here the CDR3 DNA reads TGTGCCAGCAGTGATAAGCGGGCCTACTCCTACGAGCAGTACTTC. Its translation is CASSDKRAYSYEQYF. Drawing the rest from reference TRBV2 and TRBJ2-7, the complete variable domain is EPEVTQTPSHQVTQMGQEVILRCVPISNHLYFYWYRQILGQKVEFLVSFYNNEISEKSEIFDDQFSVERPDGSNFTLKIRSTKLEDSAMYFCASSDKRAYSYEQYFGPGTRLTVT.

V gene TRBV18 combines with J gene TRBJ1-2, with D perhaps TRBD1 (5 bases). CDR1 and CDR2 (germline): KGHSH, LQKENI. This CDR3 region has 15 residues. Between the trimmed V and J ends, which lost 3 bases and 4 bases, there was a span of 15 bases. The CDR3 sequence is CASSPGAGSGYGYTF. The CDR3 DNA sequence: TGTGCCAGCTCACCTGGGGCAGGGTCGGGCTATGGCTACACCTTC.

The rearrangement joins TRBV5-8 to TRBJ2-2, with no clear D. The germline gives CDR1 SGHTS, CDR2 YDEGEE. Trimming shortened V by 1 base and J by 2 bases, and 9 bases separated the two germline ends. This CDR3 region has 15 residues. The CDR3 here is CASSLSYRNTGELFF. The DNA of the CDR3 is TGTGCCAGCAGCTTGTCCTACAGAAACACCGGGGAGCTGTTTTTT. Variable domain in full (rest from reference TRBV5-8 and TRBJ2-2): EAGVTQSPTHLIKTRGQQATLRCSPISGHTSVYWYQQALGLGLQFLLWYDEGEERNRGNFPPRFSGRQFPNYSSELNVNALELEDSALYLCASSLSYRNTGELFFGEGSRLTVL.

The chain employs TRBV28 and TRBJ1-2; 10 bases are shared with TRBD1. The CDR3 extends over 15 amino acids. J was trimmed by 5 bases and V by 5 bases; bases with no gene match: 8. CDR1 is MDHEN and CDR2 is SYDVKM in the germline V gene. The chain's CDR3 is CASSAVTGGFYGYTF. For the CDR3, the DNA is TGTGCCAGCAGTGCGGTGACAGGGGGCTTTTATGGCTACACCTTC.

The chain carries TRBV18 and TRBJ1-2; D possibly corresponds to TRBD1 (5 bases). The CDR3 runs to 15 residues. Trimming stripped 8 bases from V and 1 base from J, with 17 bases between. Per the germline V gene, CDR1 is KGHSH and CDR2 is LQKENI. CDR3 coding DNA: TGTGCCAGCCTTCTAACAGGAGCCAATAACTATGGCTACACCTTC. Protein sequence: CASLLTGANNYGYTF.

The gene calls are TRBV5-1 and TRBJ2-2; 7 bases are a match to TRBD1. Unmatched junction bases numbered 8, after V lost 3 bases and J lost 3 bases. Per the germline V gene, CDR1 is SGHRS and CDR2 is YFSETQ. The CDR3 length is 16 residues. The DNA of the CDR3 is TGCGCCAGCAGCTATGCGACAGGGAGAGACACCGGGGAGCTGTTTTTT. Protein sequence: CASSYATGRDTGELFF.

The chain carries TRBV28 and TRBJ2-3; 9 positions match TRBD1. CDR3 size: 15 residues. The germline V gene has CDR1 MDHEN and CDR2 SYDVKM. V lost 8 bases to trimming and J lost 1 base; unmatched junction nucleotides: 7. CDR3 sequence reads: CASAGTGWGTDTQYF. The CDR3 DNA follows: TGTGCCAGCGCTGGGACAGGGTGGGGCACAGATACGCAGTATTTT.

The chain employs TRBV2 and TRBJ1-4; 7 nucleotides align to TRBD1. Germline V gene data show CDR1 as SNHLY and CDR2 as FYNNEI. CDR3 length equals 16 residues. The V gene end was trimmed by 8 bases and the J gene end by 6 bases; junction bases not matched to a gene: 15. The DNA for the CDR3 is TGTGCCAGCCGGGACAGCGAGGTGCGGGCCTATGAAAAACTGTTTTTT. Its translation is CASRDSEVRAYEKLFF.

CDR3 in DNA: TGTGCCATCGGTTACCGAGACAGGGGAAACAATGAGCAGTTCTTC. As protein: CAIGYRDRGNNEQFF. The chain couples TRBV10-3 to TRBJ2-1, with 8 bases aligning to TRBD1. Looked up from germline, CDR1 is ENHRY and CDR2 is SYGVKD. After removal of 8 bases from V and 5 bases from J, the junction contained 11 bases not matched to a gene. CDR3 size: 15 residues.

This chain joins TRBV2 and TRBJ2-7; 9 positions match TRBD1. Looked up from germline, CDR1 is SNHLY and CDR2 is FYNNEI. The CDR3 is 16 residues long. With 2 bases clipped from V and 6 bases from J, the junction kept 11 bases outside the gene matches. Here the CDR3 reads CASSEIGWGQGTEQYF. The CDR3 nucleotides read TGTGCCAGCAGTGAAATAGGGTGGGGACAGGGCACCGAGCAGTACTTC.

This CDR3 reads CASSRPGMNTEAFF. CDR3 DNA sequence: TGTGCCAGCAGCCGGCCAGGGATGAACACTGAAGCTTTCTTT. The rearrangement links TRBV6-1 to TRBJ1-1, with a possible D match to TRBD1 (5 bases). With 6 bases removed from V and 0 bases from J, the gap between germline ends came to 11 bases. The CDR3 covers 14 residues. CDR1 is MNHNS and CDR2 is SASEGT in the germline V gene.

The chain is built from TRBV28 and TRBJ2-7, with unresolved D. Germline-derived CDR1 and CDR2 are MDHEN and SYDVKM. This CDR3 contains 16 residues. The V end was cut by 5 bases, the J end by 2 bases, with 19 bases between. The CDR3 here is CASSPMRESATYEQYF. DNA of the CDR3: TGTGCCAGCAGTCCTATGAGAGAATCTGCCACCTACGAGCAGTACTTC.

The V call is TRBV5-6, the J call TRBJ2-7; 7 bases line up with TRBD1. The CDR3 is 19 residues long. CDR1 is SGHDT, CDR2 YYEEEE, per germline. The trim removed 4 bases at V and 4 bases at J, leaving 23 bases unmatched. The CDR3 reads CASSPTGWPSIPSSYEQYF. The CDR3 region has the DNA TGTGCCAGCAGCCCGACAGGGTGGCCTTCGATCCCTAGTTCGTACGAGCAGTACTTC.

Only one count was recorded for this clone. The V and J genes are TRBV6-4 and TRBJ2-5, with 11 bases fitting TRBD2. This CDR3 is 16 amino acids long. The V gene end was trimmed by 4 bases and the J gene end by 1 base; junction bases not matched to a gene: 5. The V gene's germline CDR1 is MRHNA and CDR2 SNTAGT. The CDR3 DNA reads as TGTGCCAGCAGTGTGGGACTAGCGGACTTCCAAGAGACCCAGTACTTC. Translating it yields CASSVGLADFQETQYF.